This T cell receptor (beta chain) emerged from a study of T cell clonotyping in hematopoietic cell transplantation. Study outcomes and limitations: Cells were unsorted, so CD4 and CD8 contributions were not separated. Recipient TCR diversity dropped after transplant; expanded clonotypes rose from day 30 to 180. Graft donor and pretransplant recipient Inverse Simpson Index values predicted broader posttransplant TCR diversity.

TCRdb's copy holds only in-frame clones and misses some; the assay was immunoSEQ multiplex PCR. The table has approximately 5,900 clones, just over 90% seen once. The CDR3 is 16 residues long. CDR1 is SGHDN and CDR2 is FVKESK in the germline V gene. V lost 5 bases and J 2 bases, leaving 17 bases between the germline ends. As regards this clone: The antigen is not known.

Samples: about 28 days before transplant, then days 30, 100 and 180 after. The V gene is TRBV14, the J gene TRBJ2-3; tentative D call: TRBD1 (5 bases). The clonotype comes from a female patient aged 50 to 65 who had an allogeneic stem cell transplant from a related donor, so the T cells may come from the graft donor. Some clones in this sample may be carry-over from other donors' samples. The sample here was peripheral blood mononuclear cells, taken 100 days after allogeneic stem cell transplant. The CDR3 protein is CASSFLGRAFTDTQYF. Written as DNA, the CDR3 is TGTGCCAGCAGCTTCCTTGGCAGGGCTTTCACAGATACGCAGTATTTT.